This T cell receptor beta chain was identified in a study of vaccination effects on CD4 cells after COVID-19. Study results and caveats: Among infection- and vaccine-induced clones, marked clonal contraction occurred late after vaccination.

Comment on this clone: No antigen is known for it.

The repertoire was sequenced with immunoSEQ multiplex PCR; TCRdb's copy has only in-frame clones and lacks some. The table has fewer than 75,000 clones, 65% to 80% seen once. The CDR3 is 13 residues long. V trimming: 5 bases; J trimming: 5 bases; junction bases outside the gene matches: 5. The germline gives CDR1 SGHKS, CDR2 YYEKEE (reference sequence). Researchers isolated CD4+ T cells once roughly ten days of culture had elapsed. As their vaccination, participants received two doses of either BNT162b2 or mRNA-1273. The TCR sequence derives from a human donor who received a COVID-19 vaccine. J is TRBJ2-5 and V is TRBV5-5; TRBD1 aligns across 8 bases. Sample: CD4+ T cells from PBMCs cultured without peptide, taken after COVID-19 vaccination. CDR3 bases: TGTGCCAGCAGTAGACAGGGGTCGGAGACCCAGTACTTC. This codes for CASSRQGSETQYF.